The 25 T cell receptor beta chains presented below share a single source sample, sequenced in a study of regulatory T cells in long-lasting Graves disease. Time point denoted: newly diagnosed GD, antithyroid drugs for less than 3 months. PBMC RNA served as the TCR library source. Assembly of TCR beta libraries relied on iRepertoire HTBI primers together with Arm-PCR of CDR3 regions. TCRdb re-called the multiplex PCR reads with MiXCR, one entry per CDR3 protein. The data show 400,000 to 550,000 distinct CDR3 sequences, with just under 15% seen just once and approximately 15% held by the top ten. This sample was also put to use in a study of T cells in Graves' hyperthyroidism and ophthalmopathy.

The sequencing used peripheral blood mononuclear cells (PBMCs), collected at new diagnosis, from a patient treated with antithyroid drugs. The receptors originated from a woman in her twenties or thirties with Graves disease.

This clonotype appeared many times. The chain carries TRBV2 and TRBJ2-3, with D uncertain. Germline V gives CDR1 SNHLY, CDR2 FYNNEI. V was pared by 10 bases and J by 0 bases, with 11 bases between. This CDR3 has 13 residues. CDR3 DNA: TGTGCCACCACGGGCGGTAGCACAGATACGCAGTATTTT. Amino acid sequence: CATTGGSTDTQYF.

This clonotype was recorded at least ten times. This chain joins TRBV30 and TRBJ1-2, with D perhaps TRBD1 (6 bases). CDR3 length equals 13 residues. Trimming pared 3 bases from V and 2 bases from J, leaving 10 bases between. Germline V gene sequence: CDR1 GTSNPN, CDR2 SVGIG (reference sequence). The CDR3 region has the DNA TGTGCCTGGAGGAAAGGGGGGAACTATGGCTACACCTTC. Residues: CAWRKGGNYGYTF. Full variable domain (remainder filled in from reference TRBV30 and TRBJ1-2): SQTIHQWPATLVQPVGSPLSLECTVEGTSNPNLYWYRQAAGRGLQLLFYSVGIGQISSEVPQNLSASRPQDRQFILSSKKLLLSDSGFYLCAWRKGGNYGYTFGSGTRLTVV.

This clonotype was picked up many times. The chain carries TRBV2 and TRBJ1-5; D is perhaps TRBD1 (5 bases). V was pared by 3 bases and J by 0 bases, with 24 bases between. Germline CDR1 and CDR2: SNHLY and FYNNEI. CDR3 length: 20 residues. Here the CDR3 DNA reads TGTGCCAGCAGTGATCCGAGGGGCGTGGCTTTTGGATATAGCAATCAGCCCCAGCATTTT. Protein: CASSDPRGVAFGYSNQPQHF.

This chain links TRBV4-2 with TRBJ1-1, with unresolved D. The CDR3 is 13 amino acids. The germline CDR1 and CDR2 sequences are LGHNA and YNFKEQ. The germline V and J ends were trimmed by 1 base and 8 bases, with 11 bases remaining between them. DNA for the CDR3: TGTGCCAGCAGCCAAGCTATGGGGTTGGAAGCTTTCTTT. Amino acid sequence: CASSQAMGLEAFF.

There are a few counts of this clonotype. The chain uses TRBV6-2 or TRBV6-3 and TRBJ2-7; no firm D call. The V gene lost 2 bases and the J gene lost 3 bases, with 11 bases spanning the gap. Germline values: CDR1 MNHEY, CDR2 SVGEGT. This CDR3 contains 14 residues. The CDR3 reads CASSYDEVFYEQYF. CDR3 nucleotides: TGTGCCAGCAGTTACGACGAAGTTTTCTACGAGCAGTACTTC.

This rearrangement joins TRBV20-1 to TRBJ2-3; possibly TRBD2 for D (5 bases). CDR1 DFQATT and CDR2 SNEGSKA come from the germline V gene (reference sequence). The CDR3 loop spans 14 amino acids. Here the CDR3 reads CSALYGENTDTQYF. CDR3 coding DNA: TGCAGCGCCCTATACGGGGAGAACACAGATACGCAGTATTTT.

In this sample, this clonotype turned up many times. The chain recombines TRBV2 with TRBJ1-4; 7 bases agree with TRBD1. The CDR3 length is 15 residues. Germline V lookup: CDR1 SNHLY, CDR2 FYNNEI. J gave up 5 bases and V 7 bases, and 10 bases lay outside the gene matches. The CDR3 loop is CASTPGEGANEKLFF. CDR3 in DNA: TGTGCCAGCACCCCGGGTGAGGGGGCAAATGAAAAACTGTTTTTT.

This chain connects TRBV20-1 to TRBJ1-5, with D perhaps TRBD1 (5 bases). Trimming cost V 1 base and J 3 bases, with 7 bases left between them. The CDR3 contains 13 residues. Germline V CDR1 and CDR2: DFQATT, SNEGSKA (reference sequence). The CDR3, as DNA: TGCAGTGCTAGAGGGGACTTCAATCAGCCCCAGCATTTT. Amino acid sequence: CSARGDFNQPQHF.

This clonotype occurred many times. The rearrangement joins TRBV20-1 to TRBJ2-7; 9 nucleotides line up with TRBD2. Unmatched junction bases numbered 4, after V lost 2 bases and J lost 2 bases. This CDR3 has 14 residues. Per germline, CDR1 DFQATT and CDR2 SNEGSKA (reference sequence). As DNA, the CDR3 is TGCAGTGCTAGAAAGGCGGGGGGGGCCTACGAGCAGTACTTC. Encoded protein: CSARKAGGAYEQYF.

V is TRBV5-4 and J is TRBJ2-1; possibly TRBD2 for D (6 bases). Between the trimmed V and J ends, which lost 3 bases and 1 base, there was a span of 23 bases. The CDR3 is made up of 19 amino acids. CDR1 is SGHNT and CDR2 is YYREEE in the germline V gene (reference sequence). CDR3 bases: TGTGCCAGCAGCTCCCGCGGCGGGGAGTGGGGACTTTCCTACAATGAGCAGTTCTTC. This codes for CASSSRGGEWGLSYNEQFF.

This clonotype has a count of ten or more. This rearrangement joins TRBV2 to TRBJ2-1; no definite D call. This CDR3 is 13 amino acids long. Looked up from germline, CDR1 is SNHLY and CDR2 is FYNNEI. Trimming took 7 bases from V and 3 from J, leaving 10 bases between them. The CDR3 reads CASNLINYNEQFF. The CDR3 coding sequence is TGTGCCAGCAATCTGATCAACTACAATGAGCAGTTCTTC.

This clonotype was recorded at least ten times. The chain links TRBV7-8 to TRBJ2-1, with TRBD1 matching 7 bases. This CDR3 region has 17 residues. V was clipped by 3 bases and J by 3 bases; unmatched bases: 11. Per germline, CDR1 SGHVS and CDR2 FQNEAQ. Here the CDR3 DNA reads TGTGCCAGCAGCTTTCCCCTCCGCAGGGGGATCTACAATGAGCAGTTCTTC. The encoded protein is CASSFPLRRGIYNEQFF.

This clonotype was seen only a few times. With a much larger clone just one base away, this may be a read error. The J gene is TRBJ2-1, the V gene TRBV12-3 or TRBV12-4; perhaps TRBD2 as D (5 bases). This CDR3 spans 18 amino acids. CDR3 amino acids: CASILRGLALSSYNEQFF. CDR3 DNA sequence: TGTGCCAGCATTTTACGAGGGCTAGCCTTGAGCTCCTACAATGAGCAGTTCTTC.

CDR3 loop: CASSLSGAYTDTQYF. As DNA, the CDR3 is TGTGCCAGCAGTCTTAGCGGGGCCTACACAGATACGCAGTATTTT. The chain links TRBV6-1 to TRBJ2-3; 8 positions agree with TRBD2. The V and J ends lost 5 bases and 2 bases, in that order; junction bases with no gene match: 6. The CDR3 runs 15 residues. Germline CDR1 is MNHNS and CDR2 is SASEGT.

The chain recombines TRBV6-1 with TRBJ1-5, with D uncertain. V was cut by 0 bases and J by 15 bases, with 15 bases left in between. This CDR3 spans 13 amino acids. The V gene's germline CDR1 is MNHNS and CDR2 SASEGT. The CDR3, as DNA: TGTGCCAGCAGTGAAGCCCGGTGGAGGGCCCGGCATTTT. Amino acid sequence: CASSEARWRARHF.

This clonotype has only a few counts. V is TRBV29-1 and J is TRBJ1-2; the match to TRBD1 covers 10 bases. V gave up 3 bases and J gave up 6 bases; unmatched junction bases: 4. From germline, CDR1 is SQVTM and CDR2 ANQGSEA. The CDR3 totals 13 residues. This chain's CDR3 is CSVERQGADGYTF. The CDR3 DNA sequence: TGCAGCGTTGAGAGACAGGGGGCGGATGGCTACACCTTC.

This clonotype was seen repeatedly, ten times or more. This chain links TRBV11-2 with TRBJ2-1, with D uncertain. CDR1 and CDR2 (germline): SGHAT, FQNNGV. The CDR3 length is 11 residues. V was trimmed by 5 bases and J by 8 bases, leaving 7 bases between them. The CDR3 reads CASSPIDEQFF. The DNA of the CDR3 is TGTGCCAGCAGCCCGATTGATGAGCAGTTCTTC.

The chain recombines TRBV9 with TRBJ2-3; 10 positions match TRBD2. The CDR3 loop spans 14 amino acids. The germline gives CDR1 SGDLS, CDR2 YYNGEE. Trimming cost V 6 bases and J 3 bases; bases outside gene matches: 4. The CDR3 spells CASTPAGGTDTQYF. The CDR3 DNA sequence: TGTGCCAGCACCCCAGCGGGAGGGACAGATACGCAGTATTTT.

As concerns this clonotype: An end of the junction differs from the germline gene, which may be a read error. The gene calls are TRBV6-5 and TRBJ2-5, with TRBD2 identical over 11 bases. The V gene's germline CDR1 is MNHEY and CDR2 SVGAGI. This CDR3 spans 14 amino acids. In nucleotides, the CDR3 is TGTACCAGCAGTTGGGCTAGCGGGAGGTCGATCCAGTACTTC. It is translated as CTSSWASGRSIQYF.

This clonotype was recorded at least ten times. The chain employs TRBV12-3 or TRBV12-4 and TRBJ2-6, with D hard to call. Trimming stripped 5 bases from V and 1 base from J, with 9 bases between. The CDR3 covers 15 residues. The CDR3 nucleotides are TGTGCCAGCAGTCTCCAGTGGTCTGGGGCCAACGTCCTGACTTTC. Residues: CASSLQWSGANVLTF.

This clonotype has at least ten counts. The V call is TRBV3-1, the J call TRBJ2-7, with D unclear. Trimming cost V 4 bases and J 3 bases, with 7 bases left between them. The CDR3 spans 12 residues. CDR1 is LGHDT, CDR2 YNNKEL, per germline (reference sequence). DNA for the CDR3: TGTGCCAGCAGCCTACATGGCTACGAGCAGTACTTC. This translates into CASSLHGYEQYF.

There are many counts of this clonotype. This chain connects TRBV30 to TRBJ2-5, with D perhaps matching TRBD1 (6 bases). Germline V lookup: CDR1 GTSNPN, CDR2 SVGIG (reference sequence). V was cut by 0 bases and J by 7 bases, with 15 bases left in between. There are 14 residues in the CDR3. The CDR3 DNA follows: TGTGCCTGGAGTGTACTGAGGAAAGGGGGGACCCAGTACTTC. As protein: CAWSVLRKGGTQYF. Variable domain in full (rest from reference TRBV30 and TRBJ2-5): SQTIHQWPATLVQPVGSPLSLECTVEGTSNPNLYWYRQAAGRGLQLLFYSVGIGQISSEVPQNLSASRPQDRQFILSSKKLLLSDSGFYLCAWSVLRKGGTQYFGPGTRLLVL.

This clonotype was recorded many times. V gene TRBV20-1 combines with J gene TRBJ2-1; D ambiguous. Germline CDR1 and CDR2: DFQATT and SNEGSKA (reference sequence). Between the trimmed V and J ends, which lost 5 bases and 8 bases, there was a span of 16 bases. The CDR3 extends over 13 amino acids. In DNA form, the CDR3 reads TGCAGTGCTCGGGCTAGTCGTTTCGATGAGCAGTTCTTC. Its translation is CSARASRFDEQFF.

This clonotype was counted only a few times. The rearrangement uses TRBV6-9 and TRBJ1-4; D call uncertain. V lost 3 bases to trimming and J lost 1 base, with 9 bases between them. Germline CDR1 MNHGY, CDR2 SVAAGI. The CDR3 has 15 residues. The CDR3 nucleotides are TGTGCCAGCAGTTACTGGCCCGTAACTAATGAAAAACTGTTTTTT. It is translated as CASSYWPVTNEKLFF.

The chain joins TRBV19 to TRBJ1-1; D is unresolved. The CDR3 spans 14 residues. V lost 2 bases and J 6 bases, leaving 13 bases between the germline ends. CDR1 and CDR2 (germline): LNHDA, SQIVND (reference sequence). The CDR3, as DNA: TGTGCCAGTAGTATATGGGTCGGTGTGGCTGAAGCTTTCTTT. Translation: CASSIWVGVAEAFF.